The entry that follows covers one TCR beta chain sequence. Antigen specificity is unknown. This sample's time point: pre-treatment sample, taken before nivolumab and TIL therapy. This sample is drawn from a study of TIL therapy for anti-PD-1-resistant metastatic lung cancer. At the level of the study: Tumors were harvested before any PD-1/PD-L1 blockade. Tumors carried a median around 1.4 non-synonymous mutations per megabase. Study-wide findings and caveats: The baseline peripheral repertoire was partially replaced by infused TIL clonotypes that later decayed.

This was the immunoSEQ v3 assay. Survey-level samples got approximately 2.1 million read pairs; deep-level samples got roughly 4.5-6.5 million. Sequenced by immunoSEQ multiplex PCR; TCRdb stores in-frame clones only, minus some. Found here are some 43,000 clones, around three quarters of them singletons; the top ten hold more than 13%. The material sequenced was blood, taken at baseline. This clonotype was sampled from an older man with non-small cell lung cancer.

The DNA of the CDR3 is TGTGCCAGCAGCCAAGATCGGGCTAGCGGGACGATTGAGCAGTACTTC. Its translation: CASSQDRASGTIEQYF. This rearrangement joins TRBV4-2 to TRBJ2-7; 9 positions agree with TRBD2. The trim removed 0 bases at V and 7 bases at J, leaving 10 bases unmatched. The V gene's germline CDR1 is LGHNA and CDR2 YNFKEQ. The CDR3 sequence is 16 residues long.